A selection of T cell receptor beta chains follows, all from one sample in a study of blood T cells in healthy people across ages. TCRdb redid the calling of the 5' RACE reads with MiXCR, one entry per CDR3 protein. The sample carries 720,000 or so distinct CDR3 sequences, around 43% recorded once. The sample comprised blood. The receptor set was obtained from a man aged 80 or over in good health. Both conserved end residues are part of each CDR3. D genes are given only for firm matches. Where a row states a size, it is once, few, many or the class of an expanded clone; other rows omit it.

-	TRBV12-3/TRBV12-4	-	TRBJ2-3	TGTGCCAGCAGCGACCCGGGGGGCGGGAAACCAGATACGCAGTATTTT	CASSDPGGGKPDTQYF
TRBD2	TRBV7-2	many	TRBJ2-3	TGTGCCAGCAGCCCAAAGGGAGGGAGCGGGACTGACACAGATACGCAGTATTTT	CASSPKGGSGTDTDTQYF
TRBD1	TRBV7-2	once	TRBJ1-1	TGTGCCAGCAGCTTAGAACAGGGGGAGCGAGAAGCTTTCTTT	CASSLEQGEREAFF
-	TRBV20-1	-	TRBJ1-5	TGCAGTGCTAGACGGGGTCCGAGCAATCAGCCCCAGCATTTC	CSARRGPSNQPQHF
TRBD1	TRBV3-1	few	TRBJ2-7	TGTGCCAGCAGCCTCACCGGGACAGGGAATTTCGAGCAGTACTTC	CASSLTGTGNFEQYF
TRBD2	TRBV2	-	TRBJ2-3	TGTGCCAGCGGAACCGGGACTAGCGGGAGCACAGATACGCAGTATTTT	CASGTGTSGSTDTQYF
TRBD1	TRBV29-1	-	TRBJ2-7	TGCAGCGTTGAAAGGGACAGGGACCCCTACGAGCAGTACTTC	CSVERDRDPYEQYF
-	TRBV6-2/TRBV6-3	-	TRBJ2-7	TGTGCCAGCAGTTACTCAGTGGTACAGCCGACCTACGAGCAGTACTTC	CASSYSVVQPTYEQYF
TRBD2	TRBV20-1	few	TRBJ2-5	TGCAGTGCTAGAGATTGGGGACTAGCGGGAGGGCGAGAGACCCAGTACTTC	CSARDWGLAGGRETQYF
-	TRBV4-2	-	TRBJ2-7	TGTGCCAGCAGCCAGACCGGGAGAACCTACGAGCAGTACTTC	CASSQTGRTYEQYF
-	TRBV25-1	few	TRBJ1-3	TGTGCCAGCAGCACCACTGGTGCAGGGGACACCATATATTTT	CASSTTGAGDTIYF
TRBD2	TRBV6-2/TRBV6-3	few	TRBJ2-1	TGTGCCAGCAGTCCTAGCGGGTACTCCTACAATGAGCAGTTCTTC	CASSPSGYSYNEQFF
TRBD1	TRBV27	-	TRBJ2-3	TGTGCCAGCAGCAGGATAGGGGGCGCGGATACGCAGTATTTT	CASSRIGGADTQYF
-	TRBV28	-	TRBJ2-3	TGTGCCAGCAGTTTATCCCCGGGGAGCGGTACTAGCAGAGATACGCAGTATTTT	CASSLSPGSGTSRDTQYF
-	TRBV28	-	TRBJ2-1	TGTGCCAGCAGTTTCTCATTGGGACTCACAACCAATGAGCAGTTCTTC	CASSFSLGLTTNEQFF
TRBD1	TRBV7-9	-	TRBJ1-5	TGTGCCAGCAGCTTAGGGGGGACAGATAATCAGCCCCAGCATTTT	CASSLGGTDNQPQHF
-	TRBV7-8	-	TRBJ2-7	TGTGCCAGCAGCTTAGGGGCGGGGGCTCAATACGAGCAGTACTTC	CASSLGAGAQYEQYF
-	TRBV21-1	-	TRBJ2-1	TGTGCCAGCAGCAAAAAGGGAACTACAAGCTCCTACAATGAGCAGTTCTTC	CASSKKGTTSSYNEQFF
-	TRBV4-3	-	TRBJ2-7	TGCGCCAGCAGCCAAGACCGCATTACTGAGCAGTACTTC	CASSQDRITEQYF
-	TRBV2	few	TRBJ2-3	TGTGCCAGCAGTACAACCCTAGGTTGGGATACGCAGTATTTT	CASSTTLGWDTQYF
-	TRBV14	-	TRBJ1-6	TGTGCCAGCAGGTTCGGTTCACCCCTCCACTTT	CASRFGSPLHF
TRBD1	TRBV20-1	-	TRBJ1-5	TGCAGTGCTAGGGGGACAGGGGATCAGCCCCAGCATTTT	CSARGTGDQPQHF
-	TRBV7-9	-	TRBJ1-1	TGTGCCAGCAGCCGAGACGGGACCAAAGCTTTCTTT	CASSRDGTKAFF
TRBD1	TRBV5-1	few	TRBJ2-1	TGCGCCAGCAGCTTATGGACAGGGGCCAATGAGCAGTTCTTC	CASSLWTGANEQFF
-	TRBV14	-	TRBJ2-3	TGTGCCAGCAGCCCCACTCGGGGTACGCAGTATTTT	CASSPTRGTQYF
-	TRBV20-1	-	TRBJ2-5	TGCAGTGCCGTAAACAGGGGAGGAGCGAAAGAGACCCAGTACTTC	CSAVNRGGAKETQYF
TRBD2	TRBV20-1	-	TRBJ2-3	TGCAGTGCTAGAGGTATCGGGGCTAGCGGGGCCCACACAGATACGCCGTATTTT	CSARGIGASGAHTDTPYF
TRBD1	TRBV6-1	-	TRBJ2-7	TGTGCCAGCAGGGGGGACAGGCTAACCTACGAGCAGTACTTC	CASRGDRLTYEQYF
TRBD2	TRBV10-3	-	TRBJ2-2	TGTGCCATCAGGGGACTAGCGTCGAACACCGGGGAGCTGTTTTTT	CAIRGLASNTGELFF
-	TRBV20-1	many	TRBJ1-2	TGCAAAAACCCACACGATGGCTACACCTTC	CKNPHDGYTF
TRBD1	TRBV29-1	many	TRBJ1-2	TGCAGCGTGGACCCGAAAGGGACAGGGGACTATGGCTACACCTTC	CSVDPKGTGDYGYTF
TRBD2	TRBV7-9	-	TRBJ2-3	TGTGCCAGCAGCTTGGGACTAGCGGGGAGAAGGACAGATACGCAGTATTTT	CASSLGLAGRRTDTQYF
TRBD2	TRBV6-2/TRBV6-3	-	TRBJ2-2	TGTGCCAGCAGTTCACCTAGGACTAGCGGGCTGGGCAACGGGGAGCTGTTTTTT	CASSSPRTSGLGNGELFF